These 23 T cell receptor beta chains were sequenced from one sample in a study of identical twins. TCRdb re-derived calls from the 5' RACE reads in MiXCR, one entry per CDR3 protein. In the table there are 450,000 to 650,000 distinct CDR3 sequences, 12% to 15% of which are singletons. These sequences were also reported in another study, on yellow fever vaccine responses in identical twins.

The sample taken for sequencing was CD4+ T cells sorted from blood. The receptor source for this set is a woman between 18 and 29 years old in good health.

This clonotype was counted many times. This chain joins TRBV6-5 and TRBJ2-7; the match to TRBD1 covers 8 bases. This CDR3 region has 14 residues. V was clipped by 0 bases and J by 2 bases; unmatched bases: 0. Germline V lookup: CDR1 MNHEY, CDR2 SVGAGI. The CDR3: CASSYSDRAYEQYF. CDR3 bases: TGTGCCAGCAGTTACTCGGACAGGGCCTACGAGCAGTACTTC.

CDR3 amino acids: CASSEAWGTYNEQFF. DNA of the CDR3: TGTGCCAGCAGTGAAGCGTGGGGGACCTACAATGAGCAGTTCTTC. This chain uses TRBV2 with TRBJ2-1; D tentatively reads TRBD1 or TRBD2 (5 bases each). Germline V gene lookup returns CDR1 SNHLY and CDR2 FYNNEI. This CDR3 has 15 amino acids. Between the trimmed V and J ends, which lost 0 bases and 2 bases, there was a span of 8 bases.

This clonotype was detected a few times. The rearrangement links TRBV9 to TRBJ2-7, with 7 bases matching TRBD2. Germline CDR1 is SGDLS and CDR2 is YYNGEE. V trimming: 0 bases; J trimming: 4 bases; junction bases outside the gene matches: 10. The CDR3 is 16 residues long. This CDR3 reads CASSVVPIGRGYEQYV. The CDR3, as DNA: TGTGCCAGCAGCGTAGTCCCGATCGGGCGGGGGTACGAGCAGTACGTC.

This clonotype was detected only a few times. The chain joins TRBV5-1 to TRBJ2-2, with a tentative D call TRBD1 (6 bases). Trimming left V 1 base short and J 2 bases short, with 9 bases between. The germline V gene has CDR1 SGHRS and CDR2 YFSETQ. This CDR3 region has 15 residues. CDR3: CASSLLQGNTGELFF. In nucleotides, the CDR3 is TGCGCCAGCAGCTTGTTACAGGGTAACACCGGGGAGCTGTTTTTT.

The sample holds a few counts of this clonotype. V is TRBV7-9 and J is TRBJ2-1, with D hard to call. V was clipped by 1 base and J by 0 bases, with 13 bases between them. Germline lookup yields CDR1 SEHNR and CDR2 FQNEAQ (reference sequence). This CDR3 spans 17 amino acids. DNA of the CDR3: TGTGCCAGCAGCTTAGTTGGCGGATTAAGCTCCTACAATGAGCAGTTCTTC. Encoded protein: CASSLVGGLSSYNEQFF. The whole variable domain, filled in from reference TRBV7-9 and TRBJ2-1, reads DTGVSQNPRHKITKRGQNVTFRCDPISEHNRLYWYRQTLGQGPEFLTYFQNEAQLEKSRLLSDRFSAERPKGSFSTLEIQRTEQGDSAMYLCASSLVGGLSSYNEQFFGPGTRLTVL.

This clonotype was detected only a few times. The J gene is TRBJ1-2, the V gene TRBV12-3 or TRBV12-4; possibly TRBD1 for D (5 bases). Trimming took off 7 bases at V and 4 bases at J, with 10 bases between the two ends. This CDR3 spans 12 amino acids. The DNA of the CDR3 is TGTGCCAGCATGAGTCAGGGCTATGGCTACACCTTC. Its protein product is CASMSQGYGYTF.

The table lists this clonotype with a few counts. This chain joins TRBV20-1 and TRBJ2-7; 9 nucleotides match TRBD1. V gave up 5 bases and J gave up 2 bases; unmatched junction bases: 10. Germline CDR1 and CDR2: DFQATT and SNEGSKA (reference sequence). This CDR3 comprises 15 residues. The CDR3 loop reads CSARTPTGGPYEQYF. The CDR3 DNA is TGCAGTGCTCGTACTCCGACAGGGGGACCCTACGAGCAGTACTTC.

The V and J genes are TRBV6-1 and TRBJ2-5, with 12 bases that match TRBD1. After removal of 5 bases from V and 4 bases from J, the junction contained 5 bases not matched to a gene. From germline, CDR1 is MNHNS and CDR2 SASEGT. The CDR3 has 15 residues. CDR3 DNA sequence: TGTGCCAGCAGTCAAGGGACAGGGGGCCGAGAGACCCAGTACTTC. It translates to CASSQGTGGRETQYF.

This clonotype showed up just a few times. CDR3: CASSGRTGRLEKLFF. CDR3 nucleotides: TGTGCCAGCAGTGGAAGGACAGGGCGGCTCGAAAAACTGTTTTTT. The chain carries TRBV12-3 or TRBV12-4 and TRBJ1-4; 8 nucleotides align to TRBD1. The CDR3 spans 15 residues. V shed 5 bases, J shed 8 bases, and the junction held 10 bases outside the gene matches.

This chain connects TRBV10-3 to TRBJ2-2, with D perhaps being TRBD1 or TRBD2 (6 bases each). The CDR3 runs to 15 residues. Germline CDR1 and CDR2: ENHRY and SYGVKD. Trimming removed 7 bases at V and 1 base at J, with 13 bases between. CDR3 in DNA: TGTGCCATCACGCCAGGGGACTTGAACACCGGGGAGCTGTTTTTT. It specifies CAITPGDLNTGELFF.

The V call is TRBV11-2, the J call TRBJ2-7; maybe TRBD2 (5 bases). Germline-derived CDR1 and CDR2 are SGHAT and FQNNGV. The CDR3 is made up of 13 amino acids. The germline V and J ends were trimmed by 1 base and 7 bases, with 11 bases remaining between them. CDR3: CASSLVRGMEQYF. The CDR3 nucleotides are TGTGCCAGCAGCTTAGTTCGGGGTATGGAGCAGTACTTC.

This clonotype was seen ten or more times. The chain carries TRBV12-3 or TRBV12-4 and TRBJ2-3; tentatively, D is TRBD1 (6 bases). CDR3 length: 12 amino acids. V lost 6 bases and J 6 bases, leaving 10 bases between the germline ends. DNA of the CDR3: TGTGCCAGCAGCCGAACAGGGGATACGCAGTATTTT. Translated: CASSRTGDTQYF.

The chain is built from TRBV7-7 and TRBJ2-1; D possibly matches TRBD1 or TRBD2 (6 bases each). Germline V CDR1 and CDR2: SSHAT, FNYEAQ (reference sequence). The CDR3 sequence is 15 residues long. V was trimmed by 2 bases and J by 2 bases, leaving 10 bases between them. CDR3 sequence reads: CASSLQEGAYNEQFF. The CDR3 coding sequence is TGTGCCAGCAGCTTACAGGAGGGGGCCTACAATGAGCAGTTCTTC.

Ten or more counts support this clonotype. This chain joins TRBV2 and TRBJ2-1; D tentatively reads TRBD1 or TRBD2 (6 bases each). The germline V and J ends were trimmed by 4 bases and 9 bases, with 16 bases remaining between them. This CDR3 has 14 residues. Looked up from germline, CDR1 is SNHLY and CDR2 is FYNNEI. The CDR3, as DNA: TGTGCCAGCAGTGTAGGAACAGGGAGGATTGAGCAGTTCTTC. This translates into CASSVGTGRIEQFF.

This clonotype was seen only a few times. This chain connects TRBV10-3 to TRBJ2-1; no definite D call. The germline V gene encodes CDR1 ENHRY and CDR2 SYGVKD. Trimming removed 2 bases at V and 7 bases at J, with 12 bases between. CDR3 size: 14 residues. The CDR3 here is CAISEVARSNEQFF. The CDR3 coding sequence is TGTGCCATCAGTGAGGTCGCGAGGAGTAATGAGCAGTTCTTC.

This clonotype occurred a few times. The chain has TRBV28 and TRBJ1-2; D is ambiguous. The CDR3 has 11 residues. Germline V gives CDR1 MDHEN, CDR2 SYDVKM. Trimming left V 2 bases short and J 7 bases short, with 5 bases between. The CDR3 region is CASSLRFGYTF. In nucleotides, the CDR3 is TGTGCCAGCAGTTTACGGTTTGGCTACACCTTC.

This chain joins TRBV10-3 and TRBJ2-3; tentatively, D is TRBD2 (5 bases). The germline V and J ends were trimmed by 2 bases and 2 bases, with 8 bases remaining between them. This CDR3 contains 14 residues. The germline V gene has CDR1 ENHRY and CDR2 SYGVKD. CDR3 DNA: TGTGCCATCAGTGAGCGAGCGGACACAGATACGCAGTATTTT. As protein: CAISERADTDTQYF.

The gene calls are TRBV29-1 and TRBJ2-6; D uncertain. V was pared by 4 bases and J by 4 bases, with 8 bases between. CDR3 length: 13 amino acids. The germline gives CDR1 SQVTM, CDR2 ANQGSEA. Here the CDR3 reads CSVAGSGANVLTF. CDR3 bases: TGCAGCGTTGCAGGATCCGGGGCCAACGTCCTGACTTTC.

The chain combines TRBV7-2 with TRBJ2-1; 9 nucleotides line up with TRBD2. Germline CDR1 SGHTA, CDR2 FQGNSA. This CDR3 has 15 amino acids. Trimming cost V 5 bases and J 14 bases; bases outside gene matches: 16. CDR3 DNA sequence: TGTGCCAGCAGCCCGACTAGCGGAGACTCCTTGAGGAAGTTCTTC. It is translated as CASSPTSGDSLRKFF.

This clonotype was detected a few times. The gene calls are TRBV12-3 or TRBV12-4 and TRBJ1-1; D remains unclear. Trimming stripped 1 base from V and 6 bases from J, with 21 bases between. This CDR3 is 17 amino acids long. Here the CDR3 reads CASSLVRRPGRSAEAFF. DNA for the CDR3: TGTGCCAGCAGTTTAGTCCGCAGACCCGGGAGGTCCGCTGAAGCTTTCTTT.

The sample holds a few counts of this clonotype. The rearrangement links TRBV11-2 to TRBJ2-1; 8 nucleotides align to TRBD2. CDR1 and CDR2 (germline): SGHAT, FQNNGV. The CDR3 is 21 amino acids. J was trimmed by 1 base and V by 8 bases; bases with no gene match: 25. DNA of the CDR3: TGTGCCAGCCTCCCCGTAACCGGGACCGAGAGTAGCGGGAAATCCTACAATGAGCAGTTCTTC. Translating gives CASLPVTGTESSGKSYNEQFF.

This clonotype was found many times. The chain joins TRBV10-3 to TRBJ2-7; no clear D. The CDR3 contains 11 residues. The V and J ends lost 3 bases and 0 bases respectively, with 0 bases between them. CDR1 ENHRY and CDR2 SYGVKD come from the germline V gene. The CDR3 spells CAISDSYEQYV. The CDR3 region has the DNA TGTGCCATCAGTGACTCCTACGAGCAGTACGTC.

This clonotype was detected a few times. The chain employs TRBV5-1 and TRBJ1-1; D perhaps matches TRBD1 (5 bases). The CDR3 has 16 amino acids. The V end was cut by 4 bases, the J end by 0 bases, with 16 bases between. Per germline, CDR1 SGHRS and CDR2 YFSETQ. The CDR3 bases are TGCGCCAGCAGCCCCGTCTCCCGACAGCTGAACACTGAAGCTTTCTTT. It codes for CASSPVSRQLNTEAFF.